These T cell receptor beta chains were read from a single sample in a study of shared clonotypes between healthy human individuals. The data were produced by immunoSEQ multiplex PCR, yet TCRdb's version contains in-frame clones alone and is incomplete. The table lists about 1.5 million clones, 95% to 97% of them singletons. The source material was naive CD4+ T cells sorted from blood. The receptors originated from a man aged 30 to 39 in good health. Both conserved end residues are trimmed from each CDR3. A row's size may be missing; if present it is once, few, many or a size class.

j_gene: TRBJ2-1; v_gene: TRBV6-5; abundance: NA; CDR3aa: ASKAQPASDEQF
j_gene: TRBJ2-7; v_gene: TRBV6-1; abundance: NA; CDR3aa: ASSALGQRYEQY
j_gene: TRBJ2-3; v_gene: TRBV7-2; abundance: NA; CDR3aa: ASSLVATSTDTQY
j_gene: TRBJ2-2; v_gene: TRBV2; abundance: NA; CDR3aa: ASGGTEIAGELF
j_gene: TRBJ2-5; v_gene: TRBV7-2; abundance: NA; CDR3aa: ASSLGRLAGQETQY
j_gene: TRBJ2-7; v_gene: TRBV28; abundance: NA; CDR3aa: ASSFLQGIHEQY
j_gene: TRBJ2-7; v_gene: TRBV7-9; abundance: NA; CDR3aa: ASSSGTGSYEQY
j_gene: TRBJ1-5; v_gene: TRBV30; abundance: NA; CDR3aa: AWSVGTVDNQPQH
j_gene: TRBJ2-7; v_gene: TRBV18; abundance: once; CDR3aa: ASSPVRLNGEQY
j_gene: TRBJ2-7; v_gene: TRBV5-4; abundance: NA; CDR3aa: ASSSRQAEVGEQY
j_gene: TRBJ2-7; v_gene: TRBV27; abundance: NA; CDR3aa: ASSLGGIREAYEQY
j_gene: TRBJ2-7; v_gene: TRBV5-1; abundance: NA; CDR3aa: ASSLSFDAYEQY
j_gene: TRBJ2-3; v_gene: TRBV2; abundance: NA; CDR3aa: ASRGDPNADTQY
j_gene: TRBJ2-1; v_gene: TRBV6-5; abundance: NA; CDR3aa: ASRRRLAGNNEQF
j_gene: TRBJ2-5; v_gene: TRBV11-3; abundance: NA; CDR3aa: ASSFGGEGRETQY
j_gene: TRBJ1-4; v_gene: TRBV18; abundance: NA; CDR3aa: ASSQQGRFEKLF
j_gene: TRBJ2-7; v_gene: TRBV6-6; abundance: NA; CDR3aa: ASSYTGLTYEQY
j_gene: TRBJ1-4; v_gene: TRBV28; abundance: NA; CDR3aa: ASSLPGANEKLF
j_gene: TRBJ2-7; v_gene: TRBV27; abundance: NA; CDR3aa: ASSLAGQDYLWEQY
j_gene: TRBJ1-5; v_gene: TRBV18; abundance: once; CDR3aa: ASSPTGLNQPQH
j_gene: TRBJ1-5; v_gene: TRBV7-2; abundance: NA; CDR3aa: ASSLSFNQPQH
j_gene: TRBJ2-7; v_gene: TRBV5-1; abundance: NA; CDR3aa: ASSQTGYEQY
j_gene: TRBJ1-2; v_gene: TRBV5-1; abundance: NA; CDR3aa: ASSIGQGDYGYT
j_gene: TRBJ2-1; v_gene: TRBV2; abundance: NA; CDR3aa: ASRERLAGYNEQF
j_gene: TRBJ2-7; v_gene: TRBV11-2; abundance: NA; CDR3aa: ASSWGLAGRYEQY
j_gene: TRBJ1-2; v_gene: TRBV28; abundance: NA; CDR3aa: ASNTPPKTGYT
j_gene: TRBJ2-1; v_gene: TRBV10-1; abundance: NA; CDR3aa: ASLPLSGGEAYNEQF
j_gene: TRBJ1-5; v_gene: TRBV6-1; abundance: once; CDR3aa: ASSEPQALYLGPQH
j_gene: TRBJ1-5; v_gene: TRBV6-1; abundance: NA; CDR3aa: ASSVTVYSNQPQH
j_gene: TRBJ1-1; v_gene: TRBV28; abundance: NA; CDR3aa: ASREGGGVFTEAF
j_gene: TRBJ1-2; v_gene: TRBV15; abundance: NA; CDR3aa: ATSRDIGAYGYT
j_gene: TRBJ2-7; v_gene: TRBV15; abundance: NA; CDR3aa: ATSRDQPGNEQY
j_gene: TRBJ1-4; v_gene: TRBV5-1; abundance: NA; CDR3aa: ASSLEGTGLEKLF
j_gene: TRBJ2-7; v_gene: TRBV7-2; abundance: NA; CDR3aa: ASSSRRASLEQY
j_gene: TRBJ2-2; v_gene: TRBV30; abundance: NA; CDR3aa: AWSVHLHTGELF
j_gene: TRBJ1-4; v_gene: TRBV2; abundance: NA; CDR3aa: ASRGARTTNEKLF
j_gene: TRBJ2-5; v_gene: TRBV18; abundance: NA; CDR3aa: ASSGVISGSIQETQY
j_gene: TRBJ1-4; v_gene: TRBV28; abundance: once; CDR3aa: ASRIQGEKLF
j_gene: TRBJ2-4; v_gene: TRBV9; abundance: NA; CDR3aa: ASSVVSLLAKNIQY
j_gene: TRBJ2-7; v_gene: TRBV19; abundance: NA; CDR3aa: ASSIKRESHEQY
j_gene: TRBJ2-1; v_gene: TRBV5-6; abundance: NA; CDR3aa: ASSLGQQQF
j_gene: TRBJ1-1; v_gene: TRBV7-9; abundance: NA; CDR3aa: ASSLALVNTEAF
j_gene: TRBJ2-1; v_gene: TRBV4-3; abundance: NA; CDR3aa: ASSQDGGYNEQF
j_gene: TRBJ2-3; v_gene: TRBV18; abundance: once; CDR3aa: ASSPLDTDTQY
j_gene: TRBJ2-7; v_gene: TRBV7-2; abundance: NA; CDR3aa: ASSLVGLGDYEQY
j_gene: TRBJ2-1; v_gene: TRBV18; abundance: NA; CDR3aa: ASSPRTSGSSYNEQF
j_gene: TRBJ1-2; v_gene: TRBV4-1; abundance: NA; CDR3aa: ASSQGYGYT
j_gene: TRBJ2-1; v_gene: TRBV5-1; abundance: NA; CDR3aa: ASSPGGPYNEQF
j_gene: TRBJ2-2; v_gene: TRBV10-2; abundance: NA; CDR3aa: ASVGRRGANTGELF
j_gene: TRBJ2-1; v_gene: TRBV7-6; abundance: NA; CDR3aa: ASSLESSMYNEQF
j_gene: TRBJ2-7; v_gene: TRBV6-5; abundance: NA; CDR3aa: ASSGVNEQY
j_gene: TRBJ2-1; v_gene: TRBV28; abundance: NA; CDR3aa: ASSILLSGSIYEQF
j_gene: TRBJ2-1; v_gene: TRBV7-8; abundance: NA; CDR3aa: ASSPISGLAGVGNEQF